This is a list of T cell receptor beta chains from one sample in a study of blood T cell repertoires in COVID-19. The protocol was immunoSEQ multiplex PCR, while the TCRdb copy is restricted to in-frame clones and leaves out a portion. The sample records about 190,000 clones, about 82% being singletons. The sequenced sample was peripheral blood. The receptor source for this set is a young woman with acute or convalescent COVID-19. The CDR3 runs from the conserved cysteine through the conserved F or W. A D gene is named only where the DNA matches it firmly. Only part of the rows carry a size: once, few, many, or a class if the clone is expanded.

D gene,V gene,J gene,clone size,CDR3 protein,CDR3 DNA
TRBD1,TRBV29-1,TRBJ2-5,-,CSVEDLTGGETQYF,TGCAGCGTTGAAGATTTGACAGGGGGAGAGACCCAGTACTTC
-,TRBV19,TRBJ1-5,-,CASSISEGVNQPQHF,TGTGCCAGTAGTATAAGCGAGGGGGTCAATCAGCCCCAGCATTTT
-,TRBV5-1,TRBJ1-3,few,CASSLDSSGNTIYF,TGCGCCAGCAGCTTGGACAGCTCTGGAAACACCATATATTTT
TRBD2,TRBV28,TRBJ2-1,-,CASSFRLAGQYNEQFF,TGTGCCAGCAGTTTTCGACTAGCGGGACAATACAATGAGCAGTTCTTC
-,TRBV4-3,TRBJ1-1,few,CASSQIQGTEAFF,TGCGCCAGCAGCCAAATACAGGGCACTGAAGCTTTCTTT
TRBD2,TRBV29-1,TRBJ2-6,-,CSAPVSSGEGSGANVLTF,TGCAGCGCTCCTGTGTCTAGCGGGGAAGGCTCTGGGGCCAACGTCCTGACTTTC
-,TRBV6-5,TRBJ1-1,-,CASSIQGGVAEAFF,TGTGCCAGCAGTATTCAAGGAGGGGTCGCTGAAGCTTTCTTT
TRBD2,TRBV10-2,TRBJ2-1,-,CASRGTSGGLRGDEQFF,TGCGCCAGCAGGGGGACTAGCGGGGGCCTAAGGGGGGATGAGCAGTTCTTC
-,TRBV19,TRBJ2-3,-,CASSMLNAGLGTQYF,TGTGCCAGTAGTATGCTTAACGCGGGGCTTGGTACGCAGTATTTT
TRBD1,TRBV18,TRBJ2-3,-,CASSTTGGYTDTQYF,TGTGCCAGCTCAACTACAGGGGGCTACACAGATACGCAGTATTTT
-,TRBV4-3,TRBJ1-3,-,CASSQVQGISGNTIYF,TGCGCCAGCAGCCAAGTCCAGGGAATCTCTGGAAACACCATATATTTT
-,TRBV27,TRBJ1-1,few,CASSRREVGTEAFF,TGTGCCAGCAGTCGGAGGGAAGTCGGCACTGAAGCTTTCTTT
TRBD1,TRBV19,TRBJ1-2,-,CASRETGSRYGYTF,TGTGCCAGTAGAGAGACAGGGTCGCGCTATGGCTACACCTTC
TRBD1,TRBV19,TRBJ2-7,once,CASSGTGGYEQYF,TGTGCCAGTAGTGGTACAGGGGGCTACGAGCAGTACTTC
-,TRBV9,TRBJ2-3,-,CASSVAVTDTQYF,TGTGCCAGCAGCGTAGCGGTAACAGATACGCAGTATTTT
TRBD1,TRBV24-1,TRBJ1-2,-,CATSDSFPGQGNYGYTF,TGTGCCACCAGTGATTCATTCCCGGGACAGGGAAACTATGGCTACACCTTC
-,TRBV7-2,TRBJ2-6,-,CASIRGLSGANVLTF,TGTGCCAGCATTAGGGGCCTCTCTGGGGCCAACGTCCTGACTTTC
TRBD2,TRBV5-1,TRBJ2-7,-,CASSLTIAGGLYEQYF,TGCGCCAGCAGCTTGACGATAGCGGGAGGGCTCTACGAGCAGTACTTC
TRBD1,TRBV5-1,TRBJ1-1,-,CASSSRQGRDTEAFF,TGCGCCAGCAGCTCCAGACAGGGTCGCGACACTGAAGCTTTCTTT
TRBD1,TRBV27,TRBJ2-2,-,CASLETGALTGELFF,TGTGCCAGTCTCGAAACAGGGGCACTCACCGGGGAGCTGTTTTTT
-,TRBV4-3,TRBJ1-2,-,CASSQGTANYGYTF,TGCGCCAGCAGCCAAGGAACAGCTAACTATGGCTACACCTTC
TRBD2,TRBV30,TRBJ2-3,-,CAWSVRLAGGPSTDTQYF,TGTGCCTGGAGTGTACGTCTAGCGGGGGGACCTAGCACAGATACGCAGTATTTT
-,TRBV9,TRBJ2-1,-,CASSVSRGAYNEQFF,TGTGCCAGCAGCGTATCGCGAGGAGCCTACAATGAGCAGTTCTTC
TRBD1,TRBV11-2,TRBJ1-4,-,CASGQGMVNEKLFF,TGTGCCAGTGGACAGGGGATGGTGAATGAAAAACTGTTTTTT
-,TRBV6-5,TRBJ2-7,-,CASSYDRKYEQYF,TGTGCCAGCAGTTACGACAGGAAATACGAGCAGTACTTC
-,TRBV11-2,TRBJ2-2,-,CASSPQGFTGELFF,TGTGCCAGCAGCCCACAGGGATTCACCGGGGAGCTGTTTTTT
TRBD2,TRBV19,TRBJ2-1,few,CASMRTGRSSYNEQFF,TGTGCCAGTATGAGGACCGGGAGGTCCTCCTACAATGAGCAGTTCTTC
TRBD2,TRBV24-1,TRBJ2-3,-,CATSDLPSGRATDTQYF,TGTGCCACCAGTGATTTGCCTAGCGGGAGAGCCACAGATACGCAGTATTTT
-,TRBV19,TRBJ2-3,-,CASSTPNRVDTQYF,TGTGCCAGTAGTACGCCGAACCGCGTCGATACGCAGTATTTT
TRBD2,TRBV19,TRBJ2-3,-,CASRTLAGSTDTQYF,TGTGCCAGTAGGACGTTAGCGGGCTCGACAGATACGCAGTATTTT
TRBD2,TRBV7-9,TRBJ2-3,-,CASSSFGRPADTQYF,TGTGCCAGCAGCTCATTCGGGAGGCCCGCAGATACGCAGTATTTT
TRBD1,TRBV3-1/TRBV3-2,TRBJ1-2,few,CASSQDIRGTLGYTF,TGTGCCAGCAGCCAAGATATCAGGGGGACCCTCGGCTACACCTTC
-,TRBV12-3/TRBV12-4,TRBJ1-1,few,CASRAGLPTEAFF,TGTGCCAGCAGGGCAGGGCTACCCACTGAAGCTTTCTTT
TRBD1,TRBV19,TRBJ1-5,-,CASSMRTGRSNQPQHF,TGTGCCAGTAGTATGCGGACAGGGAGAAGCAATCAGCCCCAGCATTTT
TRBD1,TRBV7-2,TRBJ2-7,-,CASSFRGRMNEQYF,TGTGCCAGCAGCTTCAGGGGGCGAATGAACGAGCAGTACTTC
-,TRBV3-1/TRBV3-2,TRBJ2-7,-,CASSLQEREQYF,TGTGCCAGCAGCCTTCAGGAACGCGAGCAGTACTTC
-,TRBV21-1,TRBJ1-5,-,CASSRSRQPQHF,TGTGCCAGCAGCCGCTCGCGACAGCCCCAGCATTTT
TRBD2,TRBV10-2,TRBJ2-2,-,CASGGLGLAYTGELFF,TGCGCCAGCGGGGGGCTGGGACTAGCTTACACCGGGGAGCTGTTTTTT
-,TRBV6-8,TRBJ1-5,-,CASSTPRPRENQPQHF,TGTGCCAGCAGTACCCCTCGGCCTAGGGAGAATCAGCCCCAGCATTTT
TRBD1,TRBV7-9,TRBJ2-7,few,CASSLVSARGFEQYF,TGTGCCAGCAGCTTAGTCTCTGCCAGGGGGTTCGAGCAGTACTTC
-,TRBV27,TRBJ1-2,-,CASSFSANYGYTF,TGTGCCAGCAGTTTTTCTGCTAACTATGGCTACACCTTC
TRBD2,TRBV7-9,TRBJ2-7,-,CASSLLGLVGEQYF,TGTGCCAGCAGCTTATTGGGACTAGTAGGCGAGCAGTACTTC
TRBD1,TRBV10-2,TRBJ2-5,-,CASSEPDRGTAETQYF,TGCGCCAGCAGTGAGCCCGACAGGGGGACGGCGGAGACCCAGTACTTC
TRBD2,TRBV28,TRBJ2-5,few,CASMGGLSGRETQYF,TGTGCCAGTATGGGCGGACTAAGCGGGAGGGAGACCCAGTACTTC
TRBD1,TRBV6-2/TRBV6-3,TRBJ2-2,-,CASSIQGPGELFF,TGTGCCAGCAGTATACAGGGGCCCGGGGAGCTGTTTTTT
-,TRBV7-6,TRBJ1-6,few,CASSKSGGIGSPLHF,TGTGCCAGCAGCAAATCGGGGGGCATCGGGTCACCCCTCCACTTT
TRBD2,TRBV15,TRBJ2-3,-,CATSGPTSVSTDTQYF,TGTGCCACCAGCGGCCCCACTAGCGTTAGCACAGATACGCAGTATTTT
-,TRBV28,TRBJ1-1,-,CASSFQLTEAFF,TGTGCCAGCAGTTTTCAACTGACTGAAGCTTTCTTT
-,TRBV28,TRBJ1-1,-,CASSPRNTEAFF,TGTGCCAGCAGCCCGAGAAACACTGAAGCTTTCTTT
TRBD2,TRBV7-9,TRBJ2-3,-,CASSLSTSGGSTDTQYF,TGTGCCAGCAGCTTATCGACTAGCGGGGGGAGCACAGATACGCAGTATTTT
TRBD1,TRBV27,TRBJ2-2,-,CASGWDRGYTGELFF,TGTGCCAGCGGATGGGACAGGGGGTACACCGGGGAGCTGTTTTTT
-,TRBV5-8,TRBJ1-5,-,CASSDSRTDIRVGTQHF,TGTGCCAGCAGCGATTCGAGGACAGACATACGGGTTGGGACCCAGCATTTT
TRBD2,TRBV28,TRBJ2-3,-,CASSPPGLRTDTQYF,TGTGCCAGCAGTCCGCCGGGACTAAGAACAGATACGCAGTATTTT
-,TRBV5-1,TRBJ1-2,-,CASSLDPRGGYTF,TGCGCCAGCAGCTTGGATCCCAGGGGTGGCTACACCTTC
TRBD1,TRBV27,TRBJ2-7,-,CASSLIVTPTGAYEQYF,TGTGCCAGCAGTTTAATTGTGACTCCGACAGGGGCCTACGAGCAGTACTTC